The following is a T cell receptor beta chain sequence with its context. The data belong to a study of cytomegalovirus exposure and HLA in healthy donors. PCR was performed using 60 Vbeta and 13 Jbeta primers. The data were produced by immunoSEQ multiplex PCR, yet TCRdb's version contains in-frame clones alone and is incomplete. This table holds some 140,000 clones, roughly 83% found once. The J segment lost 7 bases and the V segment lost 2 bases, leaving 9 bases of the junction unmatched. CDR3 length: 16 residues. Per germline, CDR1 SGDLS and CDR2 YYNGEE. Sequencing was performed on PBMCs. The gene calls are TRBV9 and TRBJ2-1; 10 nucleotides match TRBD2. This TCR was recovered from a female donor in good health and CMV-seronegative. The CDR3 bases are TGTGCCAGCAGCGTGGGCAGGACTAGCGGACGAAATGAGCAGTTCTTC. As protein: CASSVGRTSGRNEQFF.